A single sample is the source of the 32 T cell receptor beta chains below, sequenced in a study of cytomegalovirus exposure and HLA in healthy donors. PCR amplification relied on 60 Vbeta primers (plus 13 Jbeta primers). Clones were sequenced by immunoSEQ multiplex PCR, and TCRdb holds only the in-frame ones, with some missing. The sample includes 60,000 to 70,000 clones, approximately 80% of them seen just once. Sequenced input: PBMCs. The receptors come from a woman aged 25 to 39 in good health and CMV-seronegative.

The CDR3 region is CASSVRTGNTGELFF. The CDR3 DNA is TGTGCCAGCAGTGTTAGGACAGGGAACACCGGGGAGCTGTTTTTT. This chain links TRBV6-1 with TRBJ2-2; 7 nucleotides line up with TRBD1. This CDR3 has 15 amino acids. V lost 4 bases and J lost 1; bases outside the gene matches: 3. From germline, CDR1 is MNHNS and CDR2 SASEGT.

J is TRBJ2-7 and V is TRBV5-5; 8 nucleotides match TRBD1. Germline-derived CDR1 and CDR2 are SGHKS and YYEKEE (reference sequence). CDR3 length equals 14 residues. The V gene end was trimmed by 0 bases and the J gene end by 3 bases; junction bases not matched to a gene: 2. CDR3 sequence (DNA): TGTGCCAGCAGCTTGGACAGGGGGTTCTACGAGCAGTACTTC. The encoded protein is CASSLDRGFYEQYF.

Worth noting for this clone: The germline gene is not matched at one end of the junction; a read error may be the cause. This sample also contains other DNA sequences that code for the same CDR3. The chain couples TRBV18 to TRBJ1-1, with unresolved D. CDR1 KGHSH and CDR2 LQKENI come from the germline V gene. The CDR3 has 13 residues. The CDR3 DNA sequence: TGTGCCAGCTCACCTGGCGAGCGGACTGAGGCTTTCTTT. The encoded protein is CASSPGERTEAFF.

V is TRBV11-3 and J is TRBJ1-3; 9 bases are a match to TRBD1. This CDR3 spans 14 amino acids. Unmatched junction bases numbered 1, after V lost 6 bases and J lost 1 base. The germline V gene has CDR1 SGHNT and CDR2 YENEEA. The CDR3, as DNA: TGTGCCAGCAGGGACAGGGGTTCTGGAAACACCATATATTTT. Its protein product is CASRDRGSGNTIYF.

CDR3 DNA: TGTGCCAGCAGTGAAGCTGCGGGACAGGGTAGCGACGGCTACACCTTC. It specifies CASSEAAGQGSDGYTF. This sequence joins TRBV6-1 and TRBJ1-2; 9 bases fit TRBD1. J lost 8 bases, V lost 0 bases, and 10 bases had no gene match. The germline V gene encodes CDR1 MNHNS and CDR2 SASEGT. The CDR3 totals 16 residues.

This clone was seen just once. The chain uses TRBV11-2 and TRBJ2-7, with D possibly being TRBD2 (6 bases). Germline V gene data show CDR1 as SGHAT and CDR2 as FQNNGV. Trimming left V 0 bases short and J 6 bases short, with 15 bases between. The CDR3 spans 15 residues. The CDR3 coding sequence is TGTGCCAGCAGCTTAGATCCAAGGAGGGGTGGCGAGCAGTACTTC. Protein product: CASSLDPRRGGEQYF.

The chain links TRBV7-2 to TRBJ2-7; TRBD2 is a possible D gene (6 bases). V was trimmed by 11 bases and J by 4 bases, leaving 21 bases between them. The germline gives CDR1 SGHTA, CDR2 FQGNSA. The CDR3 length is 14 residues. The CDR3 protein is CASSREPDRYEQYF. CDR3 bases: TGTGCCTCCTCCCGGGAGCCAGACCGATACGAGCAGTACTTC.

CDR3 amino acids: CASSLEQVRETQYF. CDR3 DNA sequence: TGCGCCAGCAGCTTGGAACAGGTCCGGGAGACCCAGTACTTC. The V call is TRBV5-1, the J call TRBJ2-5, with a possible D match to TRBD1 (5 bases). This CDR3 has 14 residues. Germline V lookup: CDR1 SGHRS, CDR2 YFSETQ. The V and J ends lost 0 bases and 5 bases respectively, with 11 bases between them.

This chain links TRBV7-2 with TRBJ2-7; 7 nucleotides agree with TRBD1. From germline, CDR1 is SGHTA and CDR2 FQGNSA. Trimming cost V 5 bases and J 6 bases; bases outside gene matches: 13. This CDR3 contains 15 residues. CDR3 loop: CASSPGDLYRGEQYF. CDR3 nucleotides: TGTGCCAGCAGCCCAGGGGACCTATACAGGGGCGAGCAGTACTTC. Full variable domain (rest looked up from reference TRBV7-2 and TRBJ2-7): GAGVSQSPSNKVTEKGKDVELRCDPISGHTALYWYRQSLGQGLEFLIYFQGNSAPDKSGLPSDRFSAERTGGSVSTLTIQRTQQEDSAVYLCASSPGDLYRGEQYFGPGTRLTVT.

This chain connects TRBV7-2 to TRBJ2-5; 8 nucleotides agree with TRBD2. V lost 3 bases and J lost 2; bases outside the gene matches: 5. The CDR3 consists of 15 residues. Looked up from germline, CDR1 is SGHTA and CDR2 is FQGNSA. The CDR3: CASSLIIAGQETQYF. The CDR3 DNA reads TGTGCCAGCAGCTTGATCATAGCGGGGCAAGAGACCCAGTACTTC.

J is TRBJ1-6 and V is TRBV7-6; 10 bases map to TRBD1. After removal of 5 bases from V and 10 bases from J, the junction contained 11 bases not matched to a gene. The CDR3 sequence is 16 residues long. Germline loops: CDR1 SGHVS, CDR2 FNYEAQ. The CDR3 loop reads CASSLRTGGLKSPLHF. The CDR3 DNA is TGTGCCAGCAGCCTACGGACAGGGGGGCTGAAATCACCCCTCCACTTT.

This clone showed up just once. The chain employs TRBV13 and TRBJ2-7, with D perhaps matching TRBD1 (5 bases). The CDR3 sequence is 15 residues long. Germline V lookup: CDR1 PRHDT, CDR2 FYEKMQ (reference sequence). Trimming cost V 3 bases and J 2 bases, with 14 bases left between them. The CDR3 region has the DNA TGTGCCAGCAGCTTGGGGCGAAGAGCGACCTACGAGCAGTACTTC. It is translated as CASSLGRRATYEQYF.

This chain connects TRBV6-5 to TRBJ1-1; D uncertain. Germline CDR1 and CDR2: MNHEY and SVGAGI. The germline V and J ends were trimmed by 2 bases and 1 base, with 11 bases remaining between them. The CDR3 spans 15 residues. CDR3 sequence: CASSYDRQPNTEAFF. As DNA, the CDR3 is TGTGCCAGCAGTTACGATAGACAACCGAACACTGAAGCTTTCTTT.

The chain's CDR3 is CASSTGTGFTEAFF. The CDR3 nucleotides are TGTGCCAGCAGCACTGGGACAGGGTTCACTGAAGCTTTCTTT. The rearrangement joins TRBV5-4 to TRBJ1-1; 9 bases are shared with TRBD1. This CDR3 is built from 14 residues. The V segment lost 4 bases and the J segment 4 bases; nucleotides outside the gene matches: 5. Germline CDR1 is SGHNT and CDR2 is YYREEE (reference sequence).

CDR3 sequence reads: CASSPATTEKSSTDTQYF. The CDR3 nucleotides are TGTGCCAGCTCACCAGCCACGACAGAAAAGTCTAGCACAGATACGCAGTATTTT. This rearrangement joins TRBV18 to TRBJ2-3; TRBD1 might be the D (5 bases). Germline CDR1 KGHSH, CDR2 LQKENI. Between the trimmed V and J ends, which lost 2 bases and 0 bases, there was a span of 18 bases. The CDR3 covers 18 residues.

The CDR3: CASSPGQGSYEQYF. For the CDR3, the DNA is TGCGCCAGCAGCCCTGGACAGGGCTCCTACGAGCAGTACTTC. This chain links TRBV4-3 with TRBJ2-7; 8 bases agree with TRBD1. The junction had 2 bases not matched to a gene; V was cut back by 4 bases and J by 0 bases. The CDR3 totals 14 residues. Germline V gene lookup returns CDR1 LGHNA and CDR2 YSLEER.

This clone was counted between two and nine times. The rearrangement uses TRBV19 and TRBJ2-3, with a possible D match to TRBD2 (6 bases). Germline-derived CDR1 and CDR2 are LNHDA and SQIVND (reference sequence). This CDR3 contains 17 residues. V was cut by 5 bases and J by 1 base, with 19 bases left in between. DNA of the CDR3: TGTGCCAGTAGTCTCCCGGGAGCCCGTGCCGGCACAGATACGCAGTATTTT. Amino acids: CASSLPGARAGTDTQYF.

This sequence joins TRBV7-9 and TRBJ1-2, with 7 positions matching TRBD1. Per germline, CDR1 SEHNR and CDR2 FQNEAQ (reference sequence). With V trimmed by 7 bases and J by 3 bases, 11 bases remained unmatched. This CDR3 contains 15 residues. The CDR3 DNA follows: TGTGCCAGCACCCGGGACAGCAGTCAGGACTATGGCTACACCTTC. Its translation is CASTRDSSQDYGYTF.

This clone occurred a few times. The CDR3 DNA follows: TGCGCCAGCAGCTTGCGACCAGGACAGACCTACGAGCAGTACTTC. Protein sequence: CASSLRPGQTYEQYF. V usage is TRBV5-1 and J usage is TRBJ2-7; tentatively, D is TRBD1 (6 bases). Germline lookup yields CDR1 SGHRS and CDR2 YFSETQ. V lost 1 base to trimming and J lost 2 bases, with 13 bases between them. This CDR3 contains 15 residues.

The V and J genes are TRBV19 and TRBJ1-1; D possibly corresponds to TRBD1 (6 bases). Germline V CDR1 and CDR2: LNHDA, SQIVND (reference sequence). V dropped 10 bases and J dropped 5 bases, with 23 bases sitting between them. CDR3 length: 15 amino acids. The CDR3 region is CATLLSRGSETEAFF. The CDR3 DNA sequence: TGTGCCACTCTCCTGAGCAGGGGATCGGAGACTGAAGCTTTCTTT.

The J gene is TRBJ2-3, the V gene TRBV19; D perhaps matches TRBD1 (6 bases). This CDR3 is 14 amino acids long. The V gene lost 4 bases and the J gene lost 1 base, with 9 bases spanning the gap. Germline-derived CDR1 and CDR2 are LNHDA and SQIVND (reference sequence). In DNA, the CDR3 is TGTGCCAGTAGTACCCGACAGGGCACAGATACGCAGTATTTT. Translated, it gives CASSTRQGTDTQYF.

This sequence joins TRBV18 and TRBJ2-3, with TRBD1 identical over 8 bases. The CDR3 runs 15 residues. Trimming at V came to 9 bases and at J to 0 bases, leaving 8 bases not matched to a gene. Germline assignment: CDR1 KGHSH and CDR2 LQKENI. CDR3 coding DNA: TGTGCCAGTACCGGACAGGGTAAGAGCACAGATACGCAGTATTTT. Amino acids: CASTGQGKSTDTQYF.

CDR3: CSVGTGGHYEQYF. The DNA for the CDR3 is TGCAGCGTTGGGACAGGGGGCCACTACGAGCAGTACTTC. The chain links TRBV29-1 to TRBJ2-7, with 11 bases identical to TRBD1. Trimming removed 4 bases from V and 3 bases from J; junction bases left unmatched: 2. Looked up from germline, CDR1 is SQVTM and CDR2 is ANQGSEA. The CDR3 is made up of 13 amino acids.

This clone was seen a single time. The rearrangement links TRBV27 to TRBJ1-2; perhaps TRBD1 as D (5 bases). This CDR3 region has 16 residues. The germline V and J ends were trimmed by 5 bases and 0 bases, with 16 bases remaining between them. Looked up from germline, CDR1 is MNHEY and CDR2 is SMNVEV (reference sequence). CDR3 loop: CASSPYPDNTNYGYTF. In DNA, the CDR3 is TGTGCCAGCAGTCCCTACCCGGACAACACTAACTATGGCTACACCTTC.

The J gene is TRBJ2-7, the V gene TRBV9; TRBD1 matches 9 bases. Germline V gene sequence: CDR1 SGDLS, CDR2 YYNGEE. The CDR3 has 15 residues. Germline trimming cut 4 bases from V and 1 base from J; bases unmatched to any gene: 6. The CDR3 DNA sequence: TGTGCCAGCAGCCCCGGGACAGGGTCATCCTACGAGCAGTACTTC. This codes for CASSPGTGSSYEQYF.

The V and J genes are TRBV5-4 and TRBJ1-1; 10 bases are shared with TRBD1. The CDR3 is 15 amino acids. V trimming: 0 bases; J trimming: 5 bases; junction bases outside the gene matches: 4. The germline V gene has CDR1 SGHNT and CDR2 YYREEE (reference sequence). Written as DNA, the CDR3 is TGTGCCAGCAGCTTGGACGGACAGGGGGGTACTGAAGCTTTCTTT. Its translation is CASSLDGQGGTEAFF.

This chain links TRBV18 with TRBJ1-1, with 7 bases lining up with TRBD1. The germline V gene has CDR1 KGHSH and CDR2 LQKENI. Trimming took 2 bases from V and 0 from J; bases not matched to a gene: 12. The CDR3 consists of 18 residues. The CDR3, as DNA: TGTGCCAGCTCACCAACCTTGACAGGGTTCTACATGAACACTGAAGCTTTCTTT. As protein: CASSPTLTGFYMNTEAFF.

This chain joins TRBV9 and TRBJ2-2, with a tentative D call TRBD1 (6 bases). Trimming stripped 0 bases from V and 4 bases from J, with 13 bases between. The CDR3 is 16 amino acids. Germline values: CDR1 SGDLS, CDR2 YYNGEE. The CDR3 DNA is TGTGCCAGCAGCGTAGACAGGGTGAGCGGCACCGGGGAGCTGTTTTTT. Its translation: CASSVDRVSGTGELFF. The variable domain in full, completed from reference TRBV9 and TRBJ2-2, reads DSGVTQTPKHLITATGQRVTLRCSPRSGDLSVYWYQQSLDQGLQFLIQYYNGEERAKGNILERFSAQQFPDLHSELNLSSLELGDSALYFCASSVDRVSGTGELFFGEGSRLTVL.

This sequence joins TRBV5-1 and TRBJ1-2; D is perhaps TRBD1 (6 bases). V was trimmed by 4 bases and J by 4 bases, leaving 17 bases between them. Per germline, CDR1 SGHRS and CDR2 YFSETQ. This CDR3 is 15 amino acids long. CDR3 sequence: CASSPSSGAGYGYTF. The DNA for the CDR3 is TGCGCCAGCAGCCCCTCCTCAGGGGCGGGCTATGGCTACACCTTC.

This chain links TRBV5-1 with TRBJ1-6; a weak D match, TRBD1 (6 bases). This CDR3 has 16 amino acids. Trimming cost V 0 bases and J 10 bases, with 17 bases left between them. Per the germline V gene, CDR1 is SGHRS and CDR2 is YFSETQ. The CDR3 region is CASSLDAGDPGSPLHF. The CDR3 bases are TGCGCCAGCAGCTTGGACGCAGGGGATCCAGGGTCACCCCTCCACTTT. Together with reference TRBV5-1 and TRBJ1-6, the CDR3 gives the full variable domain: KAGVTQTPRYLIKTRGQQVTLSCSPISGHRSVSWYQQTPGQGLQFLFEYFSETQRNKGNFPGRFSGRQFSNSRSEMNVSTLELGDSALYLCASSLDAGDPGSPLHFGNGTRLTVT.

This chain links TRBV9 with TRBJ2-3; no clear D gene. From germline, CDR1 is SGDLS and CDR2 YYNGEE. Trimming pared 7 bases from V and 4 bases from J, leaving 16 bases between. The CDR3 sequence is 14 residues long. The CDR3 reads CASGGRSLPDTQYF. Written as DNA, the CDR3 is TGTGCCAGCGGCGGCAGAAGTCTGCCAGATACGCAGTATTTT. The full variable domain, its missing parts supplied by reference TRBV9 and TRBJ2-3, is DSGVTQTPKHLITATGQRVTLRCSPRSGDLSVYWYQQSLDQGLQFLIQYYNGEERAKGNILERFSAQQFPDLHSELNLSSLELGDSALYFCASGGRSLPDTQYFGPGTRLTVL.

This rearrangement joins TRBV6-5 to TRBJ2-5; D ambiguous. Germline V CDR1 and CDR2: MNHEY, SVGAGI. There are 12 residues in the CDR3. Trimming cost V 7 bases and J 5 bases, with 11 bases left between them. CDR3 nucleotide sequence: TGTGCCAGCAATCTGCCCGGGGAGACCCAGTACTTC. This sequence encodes CASNLPGETQYF.